Each of the 20 T cell receptor beta chains below was sequenced from the same sample in a study of blood T cell repertoires in COVID-19. Assay used: immunoSEQ multiplex PCR; TCRdb lists only in-frame clones, some missing. The table shows just over 250,000 clones, with approximately 87% occurring only once. The specimen sequenced was peripheral blood. The receptor set was obtained from a woman between 50 and 59 years old with acute or convalescent COVID-19.

The V gene is TRBV2, the J gene TRBJ2-1; no definite D call. Germline CDR1 and CDR2: SNHLY and FYNNEI. V lost 5 bases and J lost 5, with 10 bases in between. The CDR3 runs to 13 residues. This CDR3 reads CASSLSLNNEQFF. CDR3 nucleotide sequence: TGTGCCAGCAGTCTTAGTCTAAACAATGAGCAGTTCTTC.

This clone was seen just once. The CDR3 nucleotides are TGTGCCAGCAGTTACGGGCGGGAGGCCTACAATGAGCAGTTCTTC. Translation gives CASSYGREAYNEQFF. The chain uses TRBV6-5 and TRBJ2-1; 8 positions agree with TRBD2. The CDR3 totals 15 residues. V lost 2 bases and J lost 2; bases outside the gene matches: 2. Germline lookup yields CDR1 MNHEY and CDR2 SVGAGI.

The V and J genes are TRBV5-1 and TRBJ1-4, with a tentative D call TRBD1 (5 bases). Germline V CDR1 and CDR2: SGHRS, YFSETQ. This CDR3 contains 16 residues. Trimming removed 3 bases at V and 3 bases at J, with 15 bases between. The CDR3 sequence: CASSWPREGSNEKLFF. CDR3 in DNA: TGCGCCAGCAGCTGGCCCAGGGAGGGCTCTAATGAAAAACTGTTTTTT.

This clone appeared a few times. CDR3 bases: TGTGCCAGCAGTGACTCTTTGACGACGGGACAGGGATCAAGAGATAATCAGCCCCAGCATTTT. Its translation: CASSDSLTTGQGSRDNQPQHF. This sequence joins TRBV6-4 and TRBJ1-5; 9 nucleotides align to TRBD1. The CDR3 has 21 residues. CDR1 and CDR2 from the germline V gene are MRHNA and SNTAGT. J lost 4 bases, V lost 0 bases, and 19 bases had no gene match.

Only one count was recorded for this clone. V gene TRBV28 combines with J gene TRBJ2-1, with no clear D. Trimming took 6 bases from V and 8 from J, leaving 17 bases between them. In germline, CDR1 is MDHEN, CDR2 SYDVKM. The CDR3 consists of 14 residues. This CDR3 reads CASSSRQGSDEQFF. In nucleotides, the CDR3 is TGTGCCAGCAGCTCCCGACAAGGTTCGGATGAGCAGTTCTTC.

The chain is built from TRBV28 and TRBJ1-5; perhaps TRBD1 as D (5 bases). This CDR3 is 15 amino acids long. CDR1 MDHEN and CDR2 SYDVKM come from the germline V gene. The V gene lost 6 bases and the J gene lost 0 bases, with 12 bases spanning the gap. The CDR3 reads CASSLGLYSNQPQHF. The CDR3, as DNA: TGTGCCAGCAGCCTGGGACTGTATAGCAATCAGCCCCAGCATTTT.

The chain combines TRBV5-4 with TRBJ1-2, with D possibly TRBD1 on 6 matching bases. Trimming took 1 base from V and 4 from J, leaving 17 bases between them. The length of the CDR3 is 16 residues. CDR1 and CDR2 (germline): SGHNT, YYREEE (reference sequence). The CDR3 reads CASSLLDRRDFYGYTF. CDR3 sequence (DNA): TGTGCCAGCAGCTTGCTTGACAGGCGAGACTTCTATGGCTACACCTTC. Together with reference TRBV5-4 and TRBJ1-2, the CDR3 gives the full variable domain: ETGVTQSPTHLIKTRGQQVTLRCSSQSGHNTVSWYQQALGQGPQFIFQYYREEENGRGNFPPRFSGLQFPNYSSELNVNALELDDSALYLCASSLLDRRDFYGYTFGSGTRLTVV.

This clone was picked up one time. The V and J genes are TRBV18 and TRBJ2-3; possibly TRBD2 for D (5 bases). V was clipped by 0 bases and J by 3 bases, with 10 bases between them. This CDR3 is built from 15 residues. The V gene's germline CDR1 is KGHSH and CDR2 LQKENI. CDR3 region: CASSPPRQRTDTQYF. In DNA form, the CDR3 reads TGTGCCAGCTCACCACCACGTCAGCGGACAGATACGCAGTATTTT.

The CDR3 protein is CASSFEPQGGYEQYF. Written as DNA, the CDR3 is TGTGCCAGCAGCTTTGAGCCCCAGGGGGGTTACGAGCAGTACTTC. The chain recombines TRBV7-8 with TRBJ2-7; D may be TRBD1 (7 bases). This CDR3 comprises 15 residues. The germline V gene encodes CDR1 SGHVS and CDR2 FQNEAQ. Trimming stripped 3 bases from V and 4 bases from J, with 16 bases between.

Remarks on this clone: Other DNA sequences of this sample code for an identical CDR3. The V call is TRBV27, the J call TRBJ1-4; D is ambiguous. Trimming removed 4 bases from V and 0 bases from J, with 6 bases in between. In germline, CDR1 is MNHEY, CDR2 SMNVEV (reference sequence). This CDR3 region has 14 residues. DNA of the CDR3: TGTGCCAGCAGTTCCGTTGCAACTAATGAAAAACTGTTTTTT. Translated: CASSSVATNEKLFF.

The chain joins TRBV7-2 to TRBJ2-1; TRBD2 matches 10 bases. The germline CDR1 and CDR2 sequences are SGHTA and FQGNSA. The CDR3 sequence is 16 residues long. After removal of 0 bases from V and 7 bases from J, the junction contained 6 bases not matched to a gene. CDR3: CASSLAASGSGNEQFF. CDR3 DNA sequence: TGTGCCAGCAGCTTAGCGGCTAGCGGGAGTGGGAATGAGCAGTTCTTC.

The CDR3 reads CAWKQARTTDTSYEQYF. The CDR3 DNA follows: TGTGCCTGGAAACAAGCGAGAACGACCGATACGTCCTACGAGCAGTACTTC. V usage is TRBV30 and J usage is TRBJ2-7; D is unresolved. The V gene's germline CDR1 is GTSNPN and CDR2 SVGIG (reference sequence). There are 17 residues in the CDR3. V lost 4 bases to trimming and J lost 1 base, with 23 bases between them.

The chain's CDR3 is CASSQGPPRGNTEAFF. CDR3 sequence (DNA): TGTGCCAGCAGCCAAGGGCCCCCCAGGGGGAACACTGAAGCTTTCTTT. This chain connects TRBV4-2 to TRBJ1-1, with D maybe TRBD1 (6 bases). The CDR3 extends over 16 amino acids. Germline CDR1 and CDR2: LGHNA and YNFKEQ. V lost 1 base, J lost 1 base, and 13 bases lay in between.

The CDR3 region is CASGTQPLNEQFF. The CDR3 DNA sequence: TGTGCCAGCGGGACTCAGCCTTTGAATGAGCAGTTCTTC. The chain couples TRBV12-3 or TRBV12-4 to TRBJ2-1; the D gene is possibly TRBD2 (6 bases). The CDR3 totals 13 residues. V lost 8 bases to trimming and J lost 7 bases, with 15 bases between them.

The V and J genes are TRBV24-1 and TRBJ2-3; TRBD2 matches at 9 bases. V dropped 4 bases and J dropped 4; count of bases not matched to a gene: 20. Germline CDR1 and CDR2: KGHDR and SFDVKD. CDR3 size: 20 residues. The CDR3 sequence is CATSEPRGGRADSPPDTQYF. The CDR3 coding sequence is TGTGCCACCAGTGAGCCCCGCGGCGGGAGGGCCGATTCACCCCCAGATACGCAGTATTTT.

This chain links TRBV5-6 with TRBJ2-7, with 11 bases aligning to TRBD1. CDR1 and CDR2 from the germline V gene are SGHDT and YYEEEE. J gave up 0 bases and V 4 bases, and 3 bases lay outside the gene matches. The CDR3 totals 15 residues. The CDR3 coding sequence is TGTGCCAGCAGCGGACAGGGGGCCAGCTCCTACGAGCAGTACTTC. Translation: CASSGQGASSYEQYF.

The genes are TRBV9 and TRBJ2-7, with TRBD1 matching over 7 bases. CDR1 is SGDLS and CDR2 is YYNGEE in the germline V gene. The ends lost 2 bases at V and 6 bases at J; junction bases unmatched: 14. The length of the CDR3 is 16 residues. CDR3 nucleotide sequence: TGTGCCAGCAGCGTGGCGGACAGGACCGATTGGGGCGAGCAGTACTTC. Its protein product is CASSVADRTDWGEQYF.

Only a few counts were recorded for this clone. The CDR3 spells CASSPGLVWNTEAFF. The CDR3 DNA reads TGTGCCAGCAGCCCAGGACTAGTTTGGAACACTGAAGCTTTCTTT. The chain recombines TRBV9 with TRBJ1-1, with no clear D. CDR3 length: 15 amino acids. V gave up 4 bases and J gave up 1 base, with 14 bases separating them. Germline V gene data show CDR1 as SGDLS and CDR2 as YYNGEE.

The V and J genes are TRBV18 and TRBJ2-5, with TRBD1 matching over 9 bases. This CDR3 has 15 residues. Germline V gene sequence: CDR1 KGHSH, CDR2 LQKENI. The trim removed 0 bases at V and 4 bases at J, leaving 3 bases unmatched. The CDR3 loop reads CASSPPTGGLETQYF. CDR3 nucleotide sequence: TGTGCCAGCTCACCACCGACAGGGGGACTAGAGACCCAGTACTTC.

This sequence joins TRBV6-6 and TRBJ2-1; tentatively, D is TRBD1 (6 bases). The length of the CDR3 is 15 residues. Germline CDR1 and CDR2: MNHNY and SVGAGI (reference sequence). V lost 6 bases to trimming and J lost 0 bases, with 12 bases between them. The CDR3 region has the DNA TGTGCCAGCAGCCGTACAGGGAGCTCCTACAATGAGCAGTTCTTC. Its protein product is CASSRTGSSYNEQFF.